These 3 T cell receptor beta chains came from one sample sequenced in a study of graft-versus-host responses after intestinal transplantation (dated by TCRdb to 2020 to 2022). Library generation was performed with the immunoSEQ multiplex PCR assay. TCRdb carries this immuneACCESS record with in-frame sequences only. Its versions omit some clonotypes, under half of them owing to an unresolved V gene in the studies checked, with the rest unexplained. The sample table records over 90,000 clones; 90% to 95% of these occur just once. Of the sample, approximately 0.17% is held by the ten largest clones. The antigens of these receptors remain unknown. This specimen's time point label, interpreted: cells obtained before transplantation from donor or recipient. The sequencing used unstimulated CD4+ T cells sorted from spleen or lymph node cells, collected before transplant. These receptors were collected from a human donor who was the organ donor for an intestinal transplant.

This clone appeared a few times. This chain joins TRBV7-9 and TRBJ1-3; 8 nucleotides agree with TRBD1. This CDR3 comprises 18 residues. J gave up 1 base and V 5 bases, and 13 bases lay outside the gene matches. CDR1 and CDR2 from the germline V gene are SEHNR and FQNEAQ (reference sequence). This CDR3 is CASSQRPDRAKSGNTIYF. The CDR3 DNA follows: TGTGCCAGCAGCCAACGACCGGACAGGGCGAAATCTGGAAACACCATATATTTT.

In DNA, the CDR3 is TGTGCCAGCAGCCAAGTTGGTCGGGGGGACTATGGCTACACCTTC. It codes for CASSQVGRGDYGYTF. The V and J genes are TRBV4-2 and TRBJ1-2; tentatively, D is TRBD1 (5 bases). The V end lost 1 base, the J end lost 3 bases, and 12 bases lay between the germline ends. Germline V lookup: CDR1 LGHNA, CDR2 YNFKEQ. The CDR3 spans 15 residues.

The chain joins TRBV4-2 to TRBJ1-4, with D maybe TRBD1 (5 bases). Trimming cost V 1 base and J 10 bases, with 16 bases left between them. CDR1 is LGHNA and CDR2 is YNFKEQ in the germline V gene. There are 15 residues in the CDR3. The CDR3 sequence is CASSQASGTELKLFF. The DNA of the CDR3 is TGTGCCAGCAGCCAAGCCTCCGGGACTGAGCTAAAACTGTTTTTT.